The text below deals with one T cell receptor beta chain. The antigen is not known. The data stem from a study of CD8 T cells in ankylosing spondylitis. TCRdb redid the calling of the 5' RACE reads with MiXCR, one entry per CDR3 protein. The sample carries 250,000 to 350,000 distinct CDR3 sequences, less than 25% recorded once. Germline CDR1 reads SEHNR; CDR2 reads FQNEAQ (reference sequence). CDR3 length: 13 residues. With 3 bases clipped from V and 5 bases from J, the junction kept 4 bases outside the gene matches. Findings and limits, study-wide: Prior work had noted some motif variants in reactive arthritis blood and synovial fluid. Ankylosing spondylitis blood appeared to carry a characteristic TCR beta motif of 7 or 8 highly homologous variants. Matched synovial fluid from ankylosing spondylitis patients was reported to be enriched for disease-linked clones.

The sample taken for sequencing was blood, either unsorted or a sorted T cell fraction (not recorded which). The V and J genes are TRBV7-9 and TRBJ2-7; 7 positions match TRBD1. The receptor was derived from a female donor with ankylosing spondylitis or in good health (not recorded which). CDR3 sequence: CASSFRQGDEQYF. The CDR3 DNA follows: TGTGCCAGCAGCTTTAGGCAGGGGGACGAGCAGTACTTC.